The 29 T cell receptor beta chains below were found in one sample sequenced in a study of control samples from healthy donors and cancer patients. The repertoire was sequenced with immunoSEQ multiplex PCR; TCRdb's copy has only in-frame clones and lacks some. There are around 80,000 clones in the sample; 94% occur only once, and approximately 2.5% lies in the top ten. Sequenced material: blood. These receptors all come from a woman aged 25 to 39 in good health.

The sample holds one count of this clone. The chain employs TRBV5-6 and TRBJ1-5, with 7 positions matching TRBD1. CDR1 is SGHDT and CDR2 is YYEEEE in the germline V gene. J lost 0 bases, V lost 3 bases, and 12 bases had no gene match. CDR3 size: 18 residues. The CDR3 loop reads CASSSRTGRAYSNQPQHF. The CDR3, as DNA: TGTGCCAGCAGCTCCCGGACAGGTAGGGCTTATAGCAATCAGCCCCAGCATTTT.

The V gene is TRBV18, the J gene TRBJ2-5; perhaps D is TRBD1 or TRBD2 (5 bases each). With 10 bases removed from V and 4 bases from J, the gap between germline ends came to 16 bases. CDR1 and CDR2 (germline): KGHSH, LQKENI. CDR3 size: 13 residues. The CDR3 sequence: CATLWGSRETQYF. The CDR3 DNA reads as TGTGCCACCCTTTGGGGGTCGCGAGAGACCCAGTACTTC.

The chain employs TRBV7-2 and TRBJ1-1; D is uncertain. V lost 3 bases and J lost 0, with 5 bases in between. Germline V lookup: CDR1 SGHTA, CDR2 FQGNSA. The CDR3 is 13 residues long. CDR3 in DNA: TGTGCCAGCAGCTTTCAGGTGAACACTGAAGCTTTCTTT. Its translation: CASSFQVNTEAFF.

The V call is TRBV5-1, the J call TRBJ1-4, with D perhaps matching TRBD1 (6 bases). The CDR3 is made up of 13 amino acids. Trimming removed 2 bases from V and 6 bases from J, with 8 bases in between. Germline V lookup: CDR1 SGHRS, CDR2 YFSETQ. The CDR3 spells CASSFSGDEKLFF. The CDR3 DNA is TGCGCCAGCAGCTTTTCAGGGGATGAAAAACTGTTTTTT.

The CDR3 loop reads CASSPRGVSNTEAFF. In DNA form, the CDR3 reads TGTGCCAGCTCACCCCGAGGGGTTAGTAACACTGAAGCTTTCTTT. This rearrangement joins TRBV18 to TRBJ1-1, with D possibly TRBD1 on 5 matching bases. The CDR3 is 15 amino acids. V was clipped by 3 bases and J by 2 bases, with 13 bases between them. Looked up from germline, CDR1 is KGHSH and CDR2 is LQKENI.

This chain connects TRBV7-8 to TRBJ1-4, with TRBD1 matching over 8 bases. The germline gives CDR1 SGHVS, CDR2 FQNEAQ. J was trimmed by 3 bases and V by 5 bases; bases with no gene match: 5. The CDR3 loop spans 15 amino acids. CDR3 region: CASSKDRAPNEKLFF. The CDR3 nucleotides are TGTGCCAGCAGCAAGGACAGGGCGCCTAATGAAAAACTGTTTTTT.

The V and J genes are TRBV7-3 and TRBJ2-5; 7 bases fit TRBD1. The CDR3 covers 14 residues. Germline CDR1 SGHTA, CDR2 FQGTGA. Germline trimming cut 4 bases from V and 5 bases from J; bases unmatched to any gene: 7. The CDR3, as DNA: TGTGCCAGCAGCTCGACAGGGAGCGAGGAGACCCAGTACTTC. Translated: CASSSTGSEETQYF.

The chain has TRBV5-1 and TRBJ1-3, with D hard to call. Germline V CDR1 and CDR2: SGHRS, YFSETQ. Trimming removed 5 bases at V and 1 base at J, with 4 bases between. This CDR3 spans 12 amino acids. CDR3 region: CASRDSGNTIYF. The CDR3 DNA reads as TGCGCCAGCAGGGATTCTGGAAACACCATATATTTT.

The chain combines TRBV4-2 with TRBJ1-1; no reliable D call. Trimming stripped 1 base from V and 8 bases from J, with 8 bases between. The CDR3 is 12 amino acids. Germline values: CDR1 LGHNA, CDR2 YNFKEQ. The CDR3: CASSQGRTEAFF. CDR3 in DNA: TGTGCCAGCAGCCAAGGCCGTACAGAAGCTTTCTTT.

J is TRBJ2-3 and V is TRBV4-2, with TRBD2 matching over 7 bases. The CDR3 totals 18 residues. The germline V gene has CDR1 LGHNA and CDR2 YNFKEQ. The ends lost 0 bases at V and 0 bases at J; junction bases unmatched: 9. DNA of the CDR3: TGTGCCAGCAGCCAAGATCCCCTGCGGGGGAGTAGCACAGATACGCAGTATTTT. This translates into CASSQDPLRGSSTDTQYF.

V and J are TRBV2 and TRBJ1-5, with D hard to call. The V gene lost 6 bases and the J gene lost 0 bases, with 9 bases spanning the gap. The germline gives CDR1 SNHLY, CDR2 FYNNEI. The CDR3 consists of 14 residues. The DNA of the CDR3 is TGTGCCAGCAGGGGAATCAATAGCAATCAGCCCCAGCATTTT. It codes for CASRGINSNQPQHF.

This clone was picked up one time. V is TRBV11-1 and J is TRBJ1-2, with D tentatively TRBD1 (5 bases). The germline V gene encodes CDR1 SGHAT and CDR2 FQDESV (reference sequence). V lost 5 bases and J 4 bases, leaving 17 bases between the germline ends. The CDR3 runs to 15 residues. CDR3 DNA: TGTGCCAGCAGCCGCGGGGGGGAAGCCCCCTATGGCTACACCTTC. Translating it yields CASSRGGEAPYGYTF.

In regard to this clone: The junction does not match germline at one end; this may be a read error. The chain uses TRBV20-1 and TRBJ1-2, with D hard to call. The germline V gene encodes CDR1 DFQATT and CDR2 SNEGSKA (reference sequence). CDR3 length equals 11 residues. CDR3 coding DNA: TGCAGTGCGAGAGCAGATCATGGCTACGCCTTC. This translates into CSARADHGYAF.

This rearrangement joins TRBV7-3 to TRBJ2-6; tentatively, D is TRBD1 or TRBD2 (5 bases each). Germline V gene data show CDR1 as SGHTA and CDR2 as FQGTGA. The CDR3 runs to 15 residues. With 5 bases removed from V and 4 bases from J, the gap between germline ends came to 12 bases. CDR3 sequence: CASSQGETGANVLTF. DNA of the CDR3: TGTGCCAGCAGCCAAGGGGAGACCGGGGCCAACGTCCTGACTTTC.

The V gene is TRBV5-1, the J gene TRBJ2-5, with D possibly being TRBD1 (6 bases). CDR3 size: 16 residues. Per germline, CDR1 SGHRS and CDR2 YFSETQ. V dropped 2 bases and J dropped 1 base, with 15 bases sitting between them. The CDR3 sequence is CASSLPGAPAQETQYF. CDR3 nucleotide sequence: TGCGCCAGCAGCTTACCAGGGGCCCCAGCCCAAGAGACCCAGTACTTC.

The chain is built from TRBV5-5 and TRBJ2-7, with 7 bases that match TRBD2. This CDR3 has 15 residues. Trimming took 0 bases from V and 0 from J; bases not matched to a gene: 3. Germline CDR1 SGHKS, CDR2 YYEKEE (reference sequence). CDR3 in amino acids: CASSLGAGDSYEQYF. The CDR3 DNA reads TGTGCCAGCAGCTTGGGTGCGGGGGACTCCTACGAGCAGTACTTC.

The rearrangement uses TRBV7-9 and TRBJ1-2, with D possibly TRBD1 on 6 matching bases. The CDR3 sequence is 17 residues long. The V end lost 3 bases, the J end lost 1 base, and 18 bases lay between the germline ends. Looked up from germline, CDR1 is SEHNR and CDR2 is FQNEAQ (reference sequence). Here the CDR3 reads CASSFGTSDKFNYGYTF. DNA of the CDR3: TGTGCCAGCAGCTTTGGGACATCCGACAAATTTAACTATGGCTACACCTTC.

J is TRBJ2-3 and V is TRBV3-1 (or the pseudogene TRBV3-2); 12 bases are shared with TRBD2. V dropped 5 bases and J dropped 4; count of bases not matched to a gene: 4. CDR1 is LGHDT and CDR2 is YNNKEL in the germline V gene (reference sequence). The CDR3 totals 15 residues. As DNA, the CDR3 is TGTGCCAGCAGCGGAACTAGCGGGGGGCCAGATACGCAGTATTTT. Its protein product is CASSGTSGGPDTQYF.

J is TRBJ2-3 and V is TRBV15; no clear D. The length of the CDR3 is 13 residues. From germline, CDR1 is LNHNV and CDR2 YYDKDF (reference sequence). V dropped 2 bases and J dropped 6 bases, with 9 bases sitting between them. This CDR3 is CATSRQTLDTQYF. CDR3 coding DNA: TGTGCCACCAGCAGACAAACGTTGGATACGCAGTATTTT.

This chain uses TRBV10-3 with TRBJ1-2, with D unclear. The ends were cut back, 0 bases at V and 5 bases at J, with 10 bases in the middle. CDR1 ENHRY and CDR2 SYGVKD come from the germline V gene. The CDR3 runs 14 residues. For the CDR3, the DNA is TGTGCCATCAGTGAGTCCGGGGAGCGATATGGCTACACCTTC. Protein sequence: CAISESGERYGYTF.

The rearrangement links TRBV6-6 to TRBJ1-6; the D gene is possibly TRBD1 (5 bases). The CDR3 has 13 residues. From germline, CDR1 is MNHNY and CDR2 SVGAGI (reference sequence). The V and J ends lost 6 bases and 9 bases respectively, with 12 bases between them. In nucleotides, the CDR3 is TGTGCCAGCAGCCCAATCCAGGGTTCACCCCTCCACTTT. It yields the protein CASSPIQGSPLHF.

The genes are TRBV19 and TRBJ1-2; perhaps TRBD1 as D (5 bases). The length of the CDR3 is 16 residues. V was trimmed by 5 bases and J by 4 bases, leaving 20 bases between them. Germline assignment: CDR1 LNHDA and CDR2 SQIVND (reference sequence). The CDR3 nucleotides read TGTGCCAGTAGTCTCAGGGCAGGACAAACCCCCTATGGCTACACCTTC. Protein product: CASSLRAGQTPYGYTF.

The CDR3, as DNA: TGTGCCAGCAGCTTCTATAGCAATCAGCCCCAGCATTTT. It translates to CASSFYSNQPQHF. The chain carries TRBV7-2 and TRBJ1-5, with D unresolved. Germline lookup yields CDR1 SGHTA and CDR2 FQGNSA. With 3 bases removed from V and 0 bases from J, the gap between germline ends came to 3 bases. The CDR3 is 13 residues long.

This rearrangement joins TRBV2 to TRBJ1-1; unclear D gene. CDR1 and CDR2 from the germline V gene are SNHLY and FYNNEI. The CDR3 loop spans 13 amino acids. The germline V and J ends were trimmed by 6 bases and 1 base, with 9 bases remaining between them. The CDR3 DNA reads as TGTGCCAGCAGGGCAGATCAGAACACTGAAGCTTTCTTT. This gives the protein CASRADQNTEAFF. Full variable domain (rest looked up from reference TRBV2 and TRBJ1-1): EPEVTQTPSHQVTQMGQEVILRCVPISNHLYFYWYRQILGQKVEFLVSFYNNEISEKSEIFDDQFSVERPDGSNFTLKIRSTKLEDSAMYFCASRADQNTEAFFGQGTRLTVV.

The chain couples TRBV29-1 to TRBJ1-1; D possibly corresponds to TRBD1 (6 bases). The CDR3 totals 12 residues. The V end lost 8 bases, the J end lost 4 bases, and 14 bases lay between the germline ends. Germline assignment: CDR1 SQVTM and CDR2 ANQGSEA. CDR3 in DNA: TGCAGCACTGGAGGGGGGACCACTGAAGCTTTCTTT. It specifies CSTGGGTTEAFF.

This chain uses TRBV9 with TRBJ2-3; unclear D gene. In germline, CDR1 is SGDLS, CDR2 YYNGEE. Trimming removed 4 bases at V and 0 bases at J, with 6 bases between. CDR3 length: 13 residues. The CDR3: CASSPTSTDTQYF. CDR3 in DNA: TGTGCCAGCAGCCCGACTAGCACAGATACGCAGTATTTT.

The J gene is TRBJ1-5, the V gene TRBV27; no firm D call. CDR3 length equals 13 residues. Germline assignment: CDR1 MNHEY and CDR2 SMNVEV (reference sequence). V shed 7 bases and J shed 5 bases, with 12 bases lying between them. CDR3 sequence: CASKWREDQPQHF. The CDR3 DNA follows: TGTGCCAGCAAATGGAGGGAGGATCAGCCCCAGCATTTT.

CDR3 nucleotide sequence: TGTGCCAGTAGTATAGGGGGTCAGCCCCAGCATTTT. Translated: CASSIGGQPQHF. V usage is TRBV19 and J usage is TRBJ1-5; D remains ambiguous. The V end lost 1 base, the J end lost 6 bases, and 4 bases lay between the germline ends. CDR3 length equals 12 residues. Germline assignment: CDR1 LNHDA and CDR2 SQIVND (reference sequence).

The chain couples TRBV27 to TRBJ2-1, with 9 bases fitting TRBD2. CDR3 length equals 15 residues. The germline gives CDR1 MNHEY, CDR2 SMNVEV (reference sequence). Trimming removed 2 bases from V and 6 bases from J; junction bases left unmatched: 5. CDR3 DNA: TGTGCCAGCAGTTTAGCGGGGGGGCAATCCAATGAGCAGTTCTTC. Encoded protein: CASSLAGGQSNEQFF.